One sample yielded the 8 T cell receptor beta chains listed below, sequenced in a study of blood T cell repertoires in COVID-19. Assay used: immunoSEQ multiplex PCR; TCRdb lists only in-frame clones, some missing. The sample consists of a few hundred thousand clones, around 89% of them appearing once. Material: PBMCs or T cells enriched from blood (not recorded which). Receptors originate from a woman between 18 and 29 years old who had recovered from COVID-19.

This chain links TRBV7-2 with TRBJ1-1; a weak D match, TRBD1 (5 bases). Germline V CDR1 and CDR2: SGHTA, FQGNSA. V was shortened by 3 bases and J by 1 base, with 9 bases between the two germline ends. The CDR3 sequence is 14 residues long. CDR3: CASSFDRENTEAFF. The CDR3, as DNA: TGTGCCAGCAGCTTCGACAGAGAGAACACTGAAGCTTTCTTT.

The gene calls are TRBV28 and TRBJ1-1, with D hard to call. The CDR3 length is 12 residues. The V end lost 3 bases, the J end lost 5 bases, and 7 bases lay between the germline ends. Germline assignment: CDR1 MDHEN and CDR2 SYDVKM. The CDR3 region has the DNA TGTGCCAGCAGTTTGTACGGGACTGAAGCTTTCTTT. Translation: CASSLYGTEAFF.

This chain joins TRBV5-6 and TRBJ1-2; 8 bases are a match to TRBD1. Germline V CDR1 and CDR2: SGHDT, YYEEEE. V lost 3 bases and J lost 5; bases outside the gene matches: 9. The CDR3 totals 15 residues. The CDR3 sequence: CASSSTGQGQYGYTF. The DNA for the CDR3 is TGTGCCAGCAGCTCGACTGGACAGGGTCAATATGGCTACACCTTC.

About this clone: At one boundary the junction diverges from the germline segment, which might be a read error. The chain joins TRBV7-7 to TRBJ2-2; TRBD2 might be the D (5 bases). This CDR3 has 15 residues. CDR1 SSHAT and CDR2 FNYEAQ come from the germline V gene (reference sequence). The CDR3 region is CASTERTANTGELFF. In DNA form, the CDR3 reads TGTGCTAGCACCGAGCGGACCGCTAACACCGGGGAGCTGTTTTTT.

The rearrangement links TRBV11-3 to TRBJ2-7; a possible D gene is TRBD1 (5 bases). This CDR3 is built from 12 residues. V gave up 4 bases and J gave up 6 bases, with 10 bases separating them. From germline, CDR1 is SGHNT and CDR2 YENEEA. The CDR3 reads CASSSLTGEQYF. DNA for the CDR3: TGTGCCAGCAGCTCCCTAACAGGCGAGCAGTACTTC.

The CDR3 DNA reads as TGTGCCAGCAGCTCCTCCCTTGAAGCTTTCTTT. Its translation: CASSSSLEAFF. The chain links TRBV7-9 to TRBJ1-1; D is undetermined. The germline CDR1 and CDR2 sequences are SEHNR and FQNEAQ (reference sequence). V was shortened by 4 bases and J by 7 bases, with 7 bases between the two germline ends. CDR3 length: 11 amino acids.

The rearrangement links TRBV27 to TRBJ1-1; 7 nucleotides align to TRBD1. V gave up 5 bases and J gave up 0 bases; unmatched junction bases: 3. The CDR3 totals 14 residues. Germline values: CDR1 MNHEY, CDR2 SMNVEV (reference sequence). The CDR3 reads CASSGDRVNTEAFF. The CDR3 DNA sequence: TGTGCCAGCAGTGGGGACAGAGTGAACACTGAAGCTTTCTTT.

The chain combines TRBV5-4 with TRBJ1-1; 9 nucleotides match TRBD1. The CDR3 sequence is 15 residues long. The V segment lost 4 bases and the J segment 3 bases; nucleotides outside the gene matches: 7. CDR1 and CDR2 from the germline V gene are SGHNT and YYREEE (reference sequence). The CDR3 here is CASSPRQGGDTEAFF. The CDR3 DNA is TGTGCCAGCAGCCCCCGACAGGGGGGAGACACTGAAGCTTTCTTT.